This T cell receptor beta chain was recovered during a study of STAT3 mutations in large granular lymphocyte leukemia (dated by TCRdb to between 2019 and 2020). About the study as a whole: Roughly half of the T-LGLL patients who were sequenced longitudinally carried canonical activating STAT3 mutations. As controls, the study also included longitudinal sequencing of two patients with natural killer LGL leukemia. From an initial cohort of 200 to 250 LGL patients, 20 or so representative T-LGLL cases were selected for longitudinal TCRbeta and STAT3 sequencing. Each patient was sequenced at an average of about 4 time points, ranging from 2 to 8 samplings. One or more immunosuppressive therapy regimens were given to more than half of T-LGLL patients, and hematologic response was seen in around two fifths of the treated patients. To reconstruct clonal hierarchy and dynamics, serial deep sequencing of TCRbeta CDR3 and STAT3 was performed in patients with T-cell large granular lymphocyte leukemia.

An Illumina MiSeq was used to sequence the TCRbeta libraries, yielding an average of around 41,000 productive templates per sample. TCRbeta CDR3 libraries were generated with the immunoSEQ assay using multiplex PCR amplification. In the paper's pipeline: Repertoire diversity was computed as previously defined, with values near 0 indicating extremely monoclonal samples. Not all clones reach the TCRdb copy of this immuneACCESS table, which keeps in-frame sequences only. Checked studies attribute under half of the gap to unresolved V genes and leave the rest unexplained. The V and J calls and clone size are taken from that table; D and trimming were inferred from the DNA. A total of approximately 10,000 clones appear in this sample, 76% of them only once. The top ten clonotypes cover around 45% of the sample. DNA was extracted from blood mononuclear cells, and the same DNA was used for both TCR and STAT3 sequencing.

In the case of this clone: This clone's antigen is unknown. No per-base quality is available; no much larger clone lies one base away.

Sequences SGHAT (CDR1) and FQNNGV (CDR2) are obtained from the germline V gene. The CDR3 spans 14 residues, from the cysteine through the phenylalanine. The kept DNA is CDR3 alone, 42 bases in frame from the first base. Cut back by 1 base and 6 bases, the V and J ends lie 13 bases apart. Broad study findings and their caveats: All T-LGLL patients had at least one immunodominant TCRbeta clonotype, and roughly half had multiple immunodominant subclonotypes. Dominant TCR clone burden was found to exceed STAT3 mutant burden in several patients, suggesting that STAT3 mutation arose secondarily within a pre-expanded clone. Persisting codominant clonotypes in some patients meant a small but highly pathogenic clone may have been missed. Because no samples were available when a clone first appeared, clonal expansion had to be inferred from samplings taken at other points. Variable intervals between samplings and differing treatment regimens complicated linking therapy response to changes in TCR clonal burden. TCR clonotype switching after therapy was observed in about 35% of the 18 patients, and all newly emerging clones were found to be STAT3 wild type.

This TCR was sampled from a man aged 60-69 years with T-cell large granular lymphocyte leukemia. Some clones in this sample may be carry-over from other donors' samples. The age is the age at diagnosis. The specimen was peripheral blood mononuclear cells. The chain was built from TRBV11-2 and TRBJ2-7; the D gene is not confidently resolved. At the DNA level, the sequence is TGTGCCAGCAGCTTAGGAACCAACCTTCGCGAGCAGTACTTC. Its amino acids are CASSLGTNLREQYF.